Listed below are T cell receptor beta chains from one sample, sequenced in a study of T cell changes during pregnancy in multiple sclerosis. The repertoire was sequenced with immunoSEQ multiplex PCR; TCRdb's copy has only in-frame clones and lacks some. This table has 100,000 or so clones, approximately 95% appearing once. The sample here was peripheral blood, taken in the first trimester of pregnancy. These receptors came from a female donor with multiple sclerosis, enrolled in a pregnancy study. The CDR3 runs from the conserved cysteine through the conserved F or W. D genes are given only for firm matches. Clone size, where shown, is once, few, many, or a class for clones that have expanded.

j_call: TRBJ1-2; v_call: TRBV6-1; clone_size: .; d_call: TRBD1; cdr3_aa: CASSASGTGGIYGYTF; cdr3_nt: TGTGCCAGCAGTGCCTCTGGGACAGGGGGCATTTATGGCTACACCTTC
j_call: TRBJ2-5; v_call: TRBV27; clone_size: .; d_call: TRBD2; cdr3_aa: CASSRLAGAKQETQYF; cdr3_nt: TGTGCCAGCAGCCGACTAGCGGGGGCGAAACAAGAGACCCAGTACTTC
j_call: TRBJ2-7; v_call: TRBV6-6; clone_size: .; d_call: TRBD1; cdr3_aa: CASSYSQDRSSYEQYF; cdr3_nt: TGTGCCAGCAGTTACTCGCAGGACAGGAGCTCCTACGAGCAGTACTTC
j_call: TRBJ1-1; v_call: TRBV11-3; clone_size: .; d_call: .; cdr3_aa: CASSLFEDTEAFF; cdr3_nt: TGTGCCAGCAGCTTATTCGAGGACACTGAAGCTTTCTTT
j_call: TRBJ2-5; v_call: TRBV5-1; clone_size: .; d_call: .; cdr3_aa: CASSFETPQETQYF; cdr3_nt: TGCGCCAGCAGCTTTGAGACACCCCAAGAGACCCAGTACTTC
j_call: TRBJ1-2; v_call: TRBV27; clone_size: .; d_call: TRBD1; cdr3_aa: CASSFLQGAHGYTF; cdr3_nt: TGTGCCAGCAGTTTCCTACAGGGGGCGCATGGCTACACCTTC
j_call: TRBJ2-7; v_call: TRBV2; clone_size: .; d_call: TRBD2; cdr3_aa: CASSGLGRVRSGTNYEQYF; cdr3_nt: TGTGCCAGCAGTGGATTGGGGAGGGTTAGATCCGGGACCAACTACGAGCAGTACTTC
j_call: TRBJ2-7; v_call: TRBV5-1; clone_size: .; d_call: .; cdr3_aa: CASSFWDGGVDEQYF; cdr3_nt: TGCGCCAGCAGCTTCTGGGACGGCGGGGTTGACGAGCAGTACTTC
j_call: TRBJ1-1; v_call: TRBV7-6; clone_size: .; d_call: .; cdr3_aa: CASSPLGGALGTEAFF; cdr3_nt: TGTGCCAGCAGCCCCCTAGGGGGGGCGCTGGGCACTGAAGCTTTCTTT
j_call: TRBJ2-5; v_call: TRBV6-6; clone_size: .; d_call: .; cdr3_aa: CASSDQETQYF; cdr3_nt: TGTGCCAGCAGCGACCAAGAGACCCAGTACTTC
j_call: TRBJ1-3; v_call: TRBV9; clone_size: once; d_call: TRBD1; cdr3_aa: CASSGRGDSSGNTIYF; cdr3_nt: TGTGCCAGCAGCGGCCGAGGGGACAGCTCTGGAAACACCATATATTTT
j_call: TRBJ1-6; v_call: TRBV15; clone_size: .; d_call: .; cdr3_aa: CATSTRRRIPNPLHF; cdr3_nt: TGTGCCACCAGCACCAGACGGCGGATCCCCAATCCCCTCCACTTT
j_call: TRBJ1-3; v_call: TRBV5-1; clone_size: .; d_call: TRBD1; cdr3_aa: CASSQGQASGNTIYF; cdr3_nt: TGCGCCAGCAGCCAAGGACAGGCCTCTGGAAACACCATATATTTT
j_call: TRBJ1-6; v_call: TRBV18; clone_size: .; d_call: TRBD1; cdr3_aa: CASSPLGQAYNSPLHF; cdr3_nt: TGTGCCAGCTCACCCCTGGGACAGGCCTATAATTCACCCCTCCACTTT
j_call: TRBJ1-1; v_call: TRBV7-3; clone_size: few; d_call: .; cdr3_aa: CASSSQGNTEAFF; cdr3_nt: TGTGCCAGCAGCTCCCAGGGGAACACTGAAGCTTTCTTT
j_call: TRBJ1-2; v_call: TRBV6-1; clone_size: .; d_call: .; cdr3_aa: CASSDRGSPLSYGYTF; cdr3_nt: TGTGCCAGCAGTGACAGGGGATCCCCGCTCTCCTATGGCTACACCTTC
j_call: TRBJ1-2; v_call: TRBV5-5; clone_size: .; d_call: .; cdr3_aa: CASSLGRGGYGYTF; cdr3_nt: TGTGCCAGCAGCTTAGGCAGAGGTGGCTATGGCTACACCTTC
j_call: TRBJ1-4; v_call: TRBV9; clone_size: .; d_call: .; cdr3_aa: CASSPGGQRPNEKLFF; cdr3_nt: TGTGCCAGCAGCCCGGGAGGACAGCGACCTAATGAAAAACTGTTTTTT
j_call: TRBJ2-2; v_call: TRBV27; clone_size: once; d_call: .; cdr3_aa: CASSLSVGEVTGELFF; cdr3_nt: TGTGCCAGCAGTTTATCTGTGGGGGAGGTCACCGGGGAGCTGTTTTTT
j_call: TRBJ2-3; v_call: TRBV19; clone_size: .; d_call: .; cdr3_aa: CASTLSGEPTDTQYF; cdr3_nt: TGTGCCAGTACCCTTTCGGGGGAACCCACAGATACGCAGTATTTT
j_call: TRBJ2-5; v_call: TRBV6-1; clone_size: .; d_call: .; cdr3_aa: CASSETRLEETQYF; cdr3_nt: TGTGCCAGCAGTGAGACCCGACTGGAAGAGACCCAGTACTTC
j_call: TRBJ1-5; v_call: TRBV27; clone_size: .; d_call: TRBD1; cdr3_aa: CASSFVHGQGPQPQHF; cdr3_nt: TGTGCCAGCAGTTTCGTTCACGGACAGGGTCCTCAGCCCCAGCATTTT
j_call: TRBJ2-5; v_call: TRBV10-3; clone_size: once; d_call: TRBD1; cdr3_aa: CAISEYRGETQYF; cdr3_nt: TGTGCCATCAGTGAGTACAGGGGGGAGACCCAGTACTTC
j_call: TRBJ1-2; v_call: TRBV19; clone_size: .; d_call: .; cdr3_aa: CASSPTNVANYGYTF; cdr3_nt: TGTGCCAGTAGTCCGACTAACGTGGCTAACTATGGCTACACCTTC
j_call: TRBJ2-2; v_call: TRBV29-1; clone_size: .; d_call: .; cdr3_aa: CSVEGGTGELFF; cdr3_nt: TGCAGCGTGGAGGGTGGCACCGGGGAGCTGTTTTTT
j_call: TRBJ2-2; v_call: TRBV6-5; clone_size: .; d_call: .; cdr3_aa: CASSGSFQPGELFF; cdr3_nt: TGTGCCAGTTCCGGGAGTTTCCAGCCCGGGGAGCTGTTTTTT
j_call: TRBJ1-2; v_call: TRBV27; clone_size: .; d_call: .; cdr3_aa: CASSLFHRHYGYTF; cdr3_nt: TGTGCCAGCAGTTTATTTCACAGACACTATGGCTACACCTTC
j_call: TRBJ2-3; v_call: TRBV4-1; clone_size: once; d_call: .; cdr3_aa: CASTNPTSRSSTAQYF; cdr3_nt: TGCGCCAGCACCAACCCGACTAGTCGATCCTCCACTGCGCAGTATTTT
j_call: TRBJ2-3; v_call: TRBV7-9; clone_size: .; d_call: .; cdr3_aa: CASSLLPGRSTDTQYF; cdr3_nt: TGTGCCAGCAGCCTTCTCCCGGGTAGATCCACAGATACGCAGTATTTT
j_call: TRBJ1-1; v_call: TRBV5-1; clone_size: .; d_call: .; cdr3_aa: CASSFSGGNTEAFF; cdr3_nt: TGCGCCAGCAGCTTCTCGGGAGGGAACACTGAAGCTTTCTTT
j_call: TRBJ1-4; v_call: TRBV14; clone_size: once; d_call: .; cdr3_aa: CASSLSLGEKLFF; cdr3_nt: TGTGCCAGCTCACTTTCACTAGGGGAAAAACTGTTTTTT
j_call: TRBJ1-2; v_call: TRBV13; clone_size: .; d_call: .; cdr3_aa: CASSLAMSHQSNYGYTF; cdr3_nt: TGTGCCAGCAGCTTAGCGATGTCACACCAGTCTAACTATGGCTACACCTTC
j_call: TRBJ2-1; v_call: TRBV6-6; clone_size: .; d_call: TRBD1; cdr3_aa: CASSYSRTGGADEQFF; cdr3_nt: TGTGCCAGCAGTTACTCGCGGACAGGGGGCGCGGATGAGCAGTTCTTC
j_call: TRBJ1-2; v_call: TRBV7-9; clone_size: .; d_call: .; cdr3_aa: CASSLGQGYTF; cdr3_nt: TGTGCCAGCAGCTTAGGGCAAGGCTACACCTTC
j_call: TRBJ1-4; v_call: TRBV19; clone_size: .; d_call: .; cdr3_aa: CASTMLGTGNEKLFF; cdr3_nt: TGTGCCAGTACTATGTTGGGTACGGGGAATGAAAAACTGTTTTTT
j_call: TRBJ1-5; v_call: TRBV29-1; clone_size: .; d_call: .; cdr3_aa: CSVGGGRANQPQHF; cdr3_nt: TGCAGCGTTGGTGGCGGCAGGGCCAATCAGCCCCAGCATTTT
j_call: TRBJ1-2; v_call: TRBV21-1; clone_size: few; d_call: .; cdr3_aa: CASSIPRYGYTF; cdr3_nt: TGTGCCAGCAGCATTCCCCGTTATGGCTACACCTTC
j_call: TRBJ1-2; v_call: TRBV7-9; clone_size: .; d_call: TRBD1; cdr3_aa: CASSLGDSYIANYGYTF; cdr3_nt: TGTGCCAGCAGCTTAGGGGACAGCTACATCGCTAACTATGGCTACACCTTC
j_call: TRBJ2-7; v_call: TRBV9; clone_size: .; d_call: TRBD2; cdr3_aa: CASSKSGGNYEQYF; cdr3_nt: TGTGCCAGCAGCAAAAGCGGGGGGAATTACGAGCAGTACTTC
j_call: TRBJ1-1; v_call: TRBV9; clone_size: once; d_call: .; cdr3_aa: CASSVDGPEAFF; cdr3_nt: TGTGCCAGCAGCGTAGATGGCCCTGAAGCTTTCTTT
j_call: TRBJ1-2; v_call: TRBV27; clone_size: .; d_call: .; cdr3_aa: CASSLNINSRNYGYTF; cdr3_nt: TGTGCCAGCAGTTTAAATATTAATTCCCGGAACTATGGCTACACCTTC
j_call: TRBJ2-3; v_call: TRBV7-2; clone_size: .; d_call: .; cdr3_aa: CASSSSDTQYF; cdr3_nt: TGTGCCAGCAGCTCATCAGATACGCAGTATTTT
j_call: TRBJ1-1; v_call: TRBV19; clone_size: few; d_call: TRBD1; cdr3_aa: CASSVGQGGNTEAFF; cdr3_nt: TGTGCCAGTAGTGTCGGACAGGGGGGGAACACTGAAGCTTTCTTT
j_call: TRBJ1-1; v_call: TRBV27; clone_size: once; d_call: .; cdr3_aa: CASSLSVGWNTEAFF; cdr3_nt: TGTGCCAGCAGTTTATCCGTCGGTTGGAACACTGAAGCTTTCTTT
j_call: TRBJ2-5; v_call: TRBV29-1; clone_size: .; d_call: TRBD1; cdr3_aa: CSVGQTQETQYF; cdr3_nt: TGCAGCGTGGGACAGACTCAAGAGACCCAGTACTTC
j_call: TRBJ1-5; v_call: TRBV15; clone_size: .; d_call: .; cdr3_aa: CATSSSLGAEQPQHF; cdr3_nt: TGTGCCACCAGCAGTAGTTTAGGGGCAGAGCAGCCCCAGCATTTT
j_call: TRBJ1-4; v_call: TRBV2; clone_size: .; d_call: TRBD1; cdr3_aa: CASSESEKGAGDEATNEKLFF; cdr3_nt: TGTGCCAGCAGTGAGAGCGAAAAGGGGGCAGGAGACGAAGCAACTAATGAAAAACTGTTTTTT
j_call: TRBJ1-1; v_call: TRBV5-1; clone_size: .; d_call: .; cdr3_aa: CASSTGPTTEAFF; cdr3_nt: TGCGCCAGCAGCACGGGTCCGACGACTGAAGCTTTCTTT
j_call: TRBJ2-1; v_call: TRBV7-9; clone_size: .; d_call: .; cdr3_aa: CASSLQGYEQFF; cdr3_nt: TGTGCCAGCAGCTTACAGGGGTATGAGCAGTTCTTC
j_call: TRBJ2-1; v_call: TRBV5-1; clone_size: .; d_call: .; cdr3_aa: CASSLERGAYNEQFF; cdr3_nt: TGCGCCAGCAGCTTGGAGAGAGGCGCCTACAATGAGCAGTTCTTC
j_call: TRBJ2-1; v_call: TRBV6-4; clone_size: .; d_call: TRBD2; cdr3_aa: CASSEWGGSSYNEQFF; cdr3_nt: TGTGCCAGCAGTGAGTGGGGGGGGAGCTCCTACAATGAGCAGTTCTTC
j_call: TRBJ2-7; v_call: TRBV7-8; clone_size: .; d_call: TRBD1; cdr3_aa: CASSLVGQGASYEQYF; cdr3_nt: TGTGCCAGCAGTTTAGTGGGACAGGGGGCCTCCTACGAGCAGTACTTC
j_call: TRBJ2-2; v_call: TRBV7-2; clone_size: .; d_call: .; cdr3_aa: CASSFDLRNTGELFF; cdr3_nt: TGTGCCAGCAGCTTTGACTTAAGGAACACCGGGGAGCTGTTTTTT
j_call: TRBJ1-5; v_call: TRBV15; clone_size: .; d_call: .; cdr3_aa: CATSPLQSGALVPQHF; cdr3_nt: TGTGCCACCAGCCCCCTACAATCAGGGGCCTTAGTTCCCCAGCATTTT
j_call: TRBJ2-2; v_call: TRBV27; clone_size: .; d_call: .; cdr3_aa: CASTNRIGTGELFF; cdr3_nt: TGTGCCAGCACCAACCGGATCGGGACCGGGGAGCTGTTTTTT
j_call: TRBJ2-5; v_call: TRBV5-1; clone_size: .; d_call: TRBD1; cdr3_aa: CASVTGTGFLETQYF; cdr3_nt: TGCGCCAGTGTTACAGGGACAGGGTTTTTGGAGACCCAGTACTTC
j_call: TRBJ1-2; v_call: TRBV14; clone_size: .; d_call: TRBD1; cdr3_aa: CASSQARDRGPLNYGYTF; cdr3_nt: TGTGCCAGCAGCCAAGCCCGGGACAGGGGGCCCCTTAACTATGGCTACACCTTC
j_call: TRBJ1-2; v_call: TRBV10-3; clone_size: .; d_call: TRBD1; cdr3_aa: CAISAGGGYTF; cdr3_nt: TGTGCCATCAGCGCAGGGGGGGGCTACACCTTC
j_call: TRBJ1-1; v_call: TRBV5-4; clone_size: .; d_call: .; cdr3_aa: CASSLDPLTGTEAFF; cdr3_nt: TGTGCCAGCAGCTTGGATCCTCTAACGGGCACTGAAGCTTTCTTT
j_call: TRBJ2-1; v_call: TRBV5-4; clone_size: .; d_call: TRBD2; cdr3_aa: CASSLEGLASSGEQFF; cdr3_nt: TGTGCCAGCAGCTTGGAGGGACTAGCGTCTTCCGGTGAGCAGTTCTTC